This is a list of T cell receptor beta chains from one sample in a study of cytomegalovirus exposure and HLA in healthy donors. Generated by immunoSEQ multiplex PCR, the TCRdb table keeps only in-frame clones and is missing some. Among 80,000 to 95,000 clones listed, around nine tenths were seen once. Sequencing was carried out using PBMCs. The receptor source for this set is a young man in good health and CMV-seropositive. CDR3s include the opening cysteine and the closing phenylalanine or tryptophan. D genes are given only for firm matches.

V gene	J gene	D gene	CDR3 protein
TRBV19	TRBJ1-1	-	CASSITVGTEAFF
TRBV5-6	TRBJ1-5	TRBD1	CASSLATDRGLYGNQPQHF
TRBV28	TRBJ1-6	TRBD1	CASRPFDRGFYNSPLHF
TRBV10-3	TRBJ2-2	TRBD2	CAISESAGTSDAGELFF
TRBV19	TRBJ2-3	TRBD1	CATRAPGQAHGLIHTDTQYF
TRBV6-6	-	TRBD1	CASSYSPRTGGYEQYF
TRBV12-5	TRBJ2-5	TRBD1	CASGQGQQETQYF
TRBV7-2	TRBJ2-7	-	CASSSPGKSYEQYF
TRBV5-5	TRBJ2-7	TRBD1	CASSFLQGFPPSEQYF
TRBV7-8	TRBJ2-2	-	CASSLRGGVGTGELFF
TRBV10-3	TRBJ1-2	-	CAISEGQTNYGYTF
TRBV5-4	TRBJ2-2	-	CASSFRGWNTGELFF
TRBV18	TRBJ2-1	-	CASSHSGANYNEQFF
TRBV5-1	TRBJ2-5	TRBD1	CASSRKDRVQETQYF
TRBV6-5	TRBJ2-1	-	CASSPPGHRYNEQFF